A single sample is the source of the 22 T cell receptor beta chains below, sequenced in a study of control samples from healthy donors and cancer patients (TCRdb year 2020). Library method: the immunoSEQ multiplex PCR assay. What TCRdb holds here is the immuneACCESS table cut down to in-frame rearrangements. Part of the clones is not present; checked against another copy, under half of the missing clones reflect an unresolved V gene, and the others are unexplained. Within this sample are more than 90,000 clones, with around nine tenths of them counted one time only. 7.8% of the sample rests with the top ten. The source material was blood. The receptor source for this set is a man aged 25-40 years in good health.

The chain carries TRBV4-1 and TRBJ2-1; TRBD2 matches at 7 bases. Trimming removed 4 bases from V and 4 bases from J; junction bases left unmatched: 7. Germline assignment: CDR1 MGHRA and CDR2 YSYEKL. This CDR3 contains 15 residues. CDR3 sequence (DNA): TGCGCCAGCAGCCCCCTGGGCGGGGGTTACAATGAGCAGTTCTTC. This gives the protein CASSPLGGGYNEQFF.

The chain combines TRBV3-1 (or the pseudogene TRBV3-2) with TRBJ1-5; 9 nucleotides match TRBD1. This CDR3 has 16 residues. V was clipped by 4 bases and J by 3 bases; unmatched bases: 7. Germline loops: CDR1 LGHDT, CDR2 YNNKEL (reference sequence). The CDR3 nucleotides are TGTGCCAGCAGCCGGGGGACAGGGAGGACCAATCAGCCCCAGCATTTT. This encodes CASSRGTGRTNQPQHF.

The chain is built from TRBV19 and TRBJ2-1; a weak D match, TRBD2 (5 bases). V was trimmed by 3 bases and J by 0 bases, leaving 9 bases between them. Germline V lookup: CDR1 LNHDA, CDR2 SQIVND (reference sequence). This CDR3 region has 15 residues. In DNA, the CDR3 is TGTGCCAGTAGTATGGGAGACAACTCCTACAATGAGCAGTTCTTC. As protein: CASSMGDNSYNEQFF.

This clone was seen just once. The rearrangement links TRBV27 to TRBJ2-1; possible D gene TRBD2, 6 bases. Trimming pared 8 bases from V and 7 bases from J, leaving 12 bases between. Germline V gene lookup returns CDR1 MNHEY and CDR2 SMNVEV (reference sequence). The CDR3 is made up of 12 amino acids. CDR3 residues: CASRFGGNEQFF. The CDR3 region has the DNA TGTGCCAGCCGATTCGGGGGTAATGAGCAGTTCTTC.

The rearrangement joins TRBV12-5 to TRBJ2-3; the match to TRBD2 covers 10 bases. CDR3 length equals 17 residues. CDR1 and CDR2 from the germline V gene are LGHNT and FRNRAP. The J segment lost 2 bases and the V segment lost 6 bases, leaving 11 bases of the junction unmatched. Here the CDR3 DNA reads TGTGCTAGTGGCCCCGCCCTAGCGGGGGCAAACACAGATACGCAGTATTTT. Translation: CASGPALAGANTDTQYF.

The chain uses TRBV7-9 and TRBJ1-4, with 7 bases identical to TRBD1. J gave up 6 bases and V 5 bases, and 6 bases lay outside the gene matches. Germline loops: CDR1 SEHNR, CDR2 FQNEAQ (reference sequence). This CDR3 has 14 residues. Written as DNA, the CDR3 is TGTGCCAGCAGCCCTCGGACAGGAGATGAAAAACTGTTTTTT. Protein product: CASSPRTGDEKLFF.

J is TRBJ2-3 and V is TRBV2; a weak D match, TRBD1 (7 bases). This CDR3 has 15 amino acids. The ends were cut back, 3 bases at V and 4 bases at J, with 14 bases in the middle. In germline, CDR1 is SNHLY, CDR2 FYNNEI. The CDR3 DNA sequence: TGTGCCAGCAGTGACAGGGGGGTGGATGCAGATACGCAGTATTTT. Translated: CASSDRGVDADTQYF.

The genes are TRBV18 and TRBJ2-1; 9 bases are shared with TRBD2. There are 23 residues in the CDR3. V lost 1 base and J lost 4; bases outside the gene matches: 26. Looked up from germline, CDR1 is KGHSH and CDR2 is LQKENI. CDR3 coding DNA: TGTGCCAGCTCACCACTTGCCCTAGAACCACTAGCGGGTAAAAGCACATATTACAATGAGCAGTTCTTC. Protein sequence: CASSPLALEPLAGKSTYYNEQFF.

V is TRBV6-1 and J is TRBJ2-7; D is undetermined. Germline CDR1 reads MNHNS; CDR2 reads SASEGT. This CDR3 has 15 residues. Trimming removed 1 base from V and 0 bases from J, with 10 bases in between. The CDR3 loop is CASSEGVGISYEQYF. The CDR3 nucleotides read TGTGCCAGCAGTGAAGGGGTTGGGATCTCCTACGAGCAGTACTTC.

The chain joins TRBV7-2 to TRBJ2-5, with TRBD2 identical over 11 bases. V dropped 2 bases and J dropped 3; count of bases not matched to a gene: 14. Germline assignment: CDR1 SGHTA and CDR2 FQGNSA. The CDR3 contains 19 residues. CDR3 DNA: TGTGCCAGCAGCTTAAGCCACTTTCAACTAGCGGGGGCTAAAGAGACCCAGTACTTC. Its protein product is CASSLSHFQLAGAKETQYF.

The CDR3 coding sequence is TGTGCCAGCAGCTACAGGGGTTTGGAGACCCAGTACTTC. Residues: CASSYRGLETQYF. V and J are TRBV7-9 and TRBJ2-5, with 7 nucleotides matching TRBD1. Germline V CDR1 and CDR2: SEHNR, FQNEAQ (reference sequence). V gave up 4 bases and J gave up 5 bases; unmatched junction bases: 4. This CDR3 comprises 13 residues.

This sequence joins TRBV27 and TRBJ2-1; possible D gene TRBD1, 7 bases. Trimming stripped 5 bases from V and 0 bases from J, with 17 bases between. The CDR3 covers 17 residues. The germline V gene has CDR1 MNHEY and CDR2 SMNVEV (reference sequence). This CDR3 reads CASSANPGGSSYNEQFF. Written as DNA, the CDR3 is TGTGCCAGCAGTGCAAATCCAGGGGGGAGCTCCTACAATGAGCAGTTCTTC.

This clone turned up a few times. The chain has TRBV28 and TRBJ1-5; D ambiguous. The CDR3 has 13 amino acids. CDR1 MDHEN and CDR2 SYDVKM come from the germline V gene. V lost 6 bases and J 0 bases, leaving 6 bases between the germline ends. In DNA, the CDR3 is TGTGCCAGCAGGACTTCTAGCAATCAGCCCCAGCATTTT. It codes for CASRTSSNQPQHF.

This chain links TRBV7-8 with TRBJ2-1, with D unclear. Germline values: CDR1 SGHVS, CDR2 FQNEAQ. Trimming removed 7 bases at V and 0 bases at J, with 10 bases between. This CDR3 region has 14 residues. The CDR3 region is CASIPESSYNEQFF. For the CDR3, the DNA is TGTGCCAGCATCCCGGAGAGCTCCTACAATGAGCAGTTCTTC.

CDR3 in DNA: TGTGCCAGCAGTGATGATAGATCAGCACCGAACTATGGCTACACCTTC. As protein: CASSDDRSAPNYGYTF. The V gene is TRBV6-4, the J gene TRBJ1-2; D unresolved. V was clipped by 3 bases and J by 2 bases, with 16 bases between them. CDR3 length equals 16 residues. Germline CDR1 reads MRHNA; CDR2 reads SNTAGT.

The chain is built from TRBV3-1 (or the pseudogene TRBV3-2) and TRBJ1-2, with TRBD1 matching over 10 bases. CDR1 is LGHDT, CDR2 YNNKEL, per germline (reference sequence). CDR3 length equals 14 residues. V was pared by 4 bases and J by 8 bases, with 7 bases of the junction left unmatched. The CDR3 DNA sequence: TGTGCCAGCAGCCCGACAGGGGGCACAGGAGGCTACACCTTC. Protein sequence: CASSPTGGTGGYTF.

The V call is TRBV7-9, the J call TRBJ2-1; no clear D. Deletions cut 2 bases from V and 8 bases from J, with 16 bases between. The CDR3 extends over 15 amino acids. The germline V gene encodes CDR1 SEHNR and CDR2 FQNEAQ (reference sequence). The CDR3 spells CASSLSERFDDEQFF. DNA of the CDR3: TGTGCCAGCAGCTTATCCGAGCGATTCGACGATGAGCAGTTCTTC.

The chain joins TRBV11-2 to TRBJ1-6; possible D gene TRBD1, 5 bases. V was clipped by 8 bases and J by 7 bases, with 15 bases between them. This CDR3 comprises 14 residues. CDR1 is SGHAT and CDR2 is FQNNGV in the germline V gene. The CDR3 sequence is CASGGDLANSPLHF. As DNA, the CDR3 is TGTGCCAGCGGAGGGGATCTAGCCAATTCACCCCTCCACTTT.

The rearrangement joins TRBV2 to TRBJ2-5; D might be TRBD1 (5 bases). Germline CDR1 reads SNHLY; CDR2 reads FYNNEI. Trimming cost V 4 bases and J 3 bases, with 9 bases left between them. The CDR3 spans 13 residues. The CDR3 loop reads CASSGQWEETQYF. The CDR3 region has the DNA TGTGCCAGCAGTGGACAGTGGGAAGAGACCCAGTACTTC.

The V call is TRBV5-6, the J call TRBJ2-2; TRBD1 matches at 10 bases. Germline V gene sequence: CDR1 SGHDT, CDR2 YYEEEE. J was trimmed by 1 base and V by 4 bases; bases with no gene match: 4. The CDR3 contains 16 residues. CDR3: CASSPRDRGNTGELFF. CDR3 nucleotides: TGTGCCAGCAGCCCGCGGGACAGGGGGAACACCGGGGAGCTGTTTTTT.

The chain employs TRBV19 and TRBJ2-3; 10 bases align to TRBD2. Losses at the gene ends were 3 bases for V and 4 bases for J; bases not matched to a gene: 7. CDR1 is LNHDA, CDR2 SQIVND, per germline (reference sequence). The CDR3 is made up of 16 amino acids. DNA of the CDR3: TGTGCCAGTAGTATCCGGTCTAGCGGGAGCCCAGATACGCAGTATTTT. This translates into CASSIRSSGSPDTQYF.

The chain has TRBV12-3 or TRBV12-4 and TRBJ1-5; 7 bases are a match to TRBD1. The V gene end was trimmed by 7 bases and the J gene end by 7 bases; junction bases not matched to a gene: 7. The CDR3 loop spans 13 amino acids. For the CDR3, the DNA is TGTGCCAGCAAGACAGGGACCTGGCAGCCCCAGCATTTT. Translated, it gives CASKTGTWQPQHF.